This passage covers 32 T cell receptor beta chains from one sample sequenced in a study of blood T cell repertoires in COVID-19. Some clones are missing from TCRdb's copy, which holds only in-frame ones; the method was immunoSEQ multiplex PCR. The sample has about 250,000 clones, about 82% seen once. Sequenced: peripheral blood. These receptors were taken from a woman aged 80 or older with COVID-19, enrolled during active disease.

The chain is built from TRBV3-1 (or the pseudogene TRBV3-2) and TRBJ2-6; D uncertain. Germline CDR1 is LGHDT and CDR2 is YNNKEL (reference sequence). The V end was cut by 1 base, the J end by 1 base, with 5 bases between. This CDR3 spans 15 amino acids. This CDR3 reads CASSQVLSGANVLTF. The CDR3, as DNA: TGTGCCAGCAGCCAAGTTCTGTCTGGGGCCAACGTCCTGACTTTC.

The CDR3 region has the DNA TGTGCCAGCAGTAAGAGAACAGGGGGCGTGGGGTGGCAGACCACAGATACGCAGTATTTT. It yields the protein CASSKRTGGVGWQTTDTQYF. V usage is TRBV27 and J usage is TRBJ2-3; the match to TRBD1 covers 9 bases. Germline V gene data show CDR1 as MNHEY and CDR2 as SMNVEV (reference sequence). The V segment lost 5 bases and the J segment 2 bases; nucleotides outside the gene matches: 20. The CDR3 loop spans 20 amino acids.

This chain connects TRBV2 to TRBJ1-5; D uncertain. The CDR3 spans 14 residues. The ends were cut back, 3 bases at V and 2 bases at J, with 8 bases in the middle. The germline gives CDR1 SNHLY, CDR2 FYNNEI. Here the CDR3 DNA reads TGTGCCAGCAGTGATATCGCAGGCAATCAGCCCCAGCATTTT. It encodes CASSDIAGNQPQHF.

The chain is built from TRBV19 and TRBJ1-5; D is unclear. The germline V and J ends were trimmed by 5 bases and 3 bases, with 14 bases remaining between them. CDR3 size: 15 residues. In germline, CDR1 is LNHDA, CDR2 SQIVND (reference sequence). For the CDR3, the DNA is TGTGCCAGTAGTTGGGCGGGCATTGTCAATCAGCCCCAGCATTTT. Translated: CASSWAGIVNQPQHF.

The chain has TRBV30 and TRBJ2-2, with 7 bases fitting TRBD1. CDR1 and CDR2 from the germline V gene are GTSNPN and SVGIG (reference sequence). Trimming removed 5 bases from V and 0 bases from J; junction bases left unmatched: 3. The CDR3 spans 14 residues. Here the CDR3 DNA reads TGTGCCTGGGAGGGACAGTCGAACACCGGGGAGCTGTTTTTT. Amino acids: CAWEGQSNTGELFF.

The V and J genes are TRBV11-1 and TRBJ2-1; TRBD2 is a possible D gene (6 bases). The CDR3 has 12 residues. Germline CDR1 is SGHAT and CDR2 is FQDESV (reference sequence). Trimming left V 6 bases short and J 4 bases short, with 7 bases between. CDR3 sequence (DNA): TGTGCCAGCAGGCGGGGATACAATGAGCAGTTCTTC. Its protein product is CASRRGYNEQFF. Full variable domain (remainder filled in from reference TRBV11-1 and TRBJ2-1): EAEVAQSPRYKITEKSQAVAFWCDPISGHATLYWYRQILGQGPELLVQFQDESVVDDSQLPKDRFSAERLKGVDSTLKIQPAELGDSAMYLCASRRGYNEQFFGPGTRLTVL.

This clone was observed a few times. This chain links TRBV19 with TRBJ2-1; 10 bases are shared with TRBD1. The CDR3 spans 14 residues. The V gene's germline CDR1 is LNHDA and CDR2 SQIVND (reference sequence). V was clipped by 3 bases and J by 10 bases; unmatched bases: 6. The chain's CDR3 is CASSMRQGAGEQFF. CDR3 nucleotides: TGTGCCAGTAGTATGAGACAGGGGGCCGGGGAGCAGTTCTTC.

This rearrangement joins TRBV7-8 to TRBJ1-1; D may be TRBD1 (6 bases). Trimming stripped 4 bases from V and 1 base from J, with 13 bases between. CDR1 is SGHVS and CDR2 is FQNEAQ in the germline V gene. This CDR3 has 15 amino acids. For the CDR3, the DNA is TGTGCCAGCAGCTCGGGGGGCGCCTCGAACACTGAAGCTTTCTTT. This sequence encodes CASSSGGASNTEAFF.

This rearrangement joins TRBV28 to TRBJ1-2; TRBD1 matches 8 bases. The ends lost 5 bases at V and 8 bases at J; junction bases unmatched: 10. Germline-derived CDR1 and CDR2 are MDHEN and SYDVKM. The length of the CDR3 is 14 residues. CDR3 bases: TGTGCCAGCAGTCTCACCGGGACAGGAAACGGCTACACCTTC. It specifies CASSLTGTGNGYTF.

The gene calls are TRBV6-5 and TRBJ2-7; TRBD1 aligns across 8 bases. The V gene end was trimmed by 5 bases and the J gene end by 3 bases; junction bases not matched to a gene: 3. CDR1 is MNHEY and CDR2 is SVGAGI in the germline V gene. The CDR3 length is 13 residues. This CDR3 is CASSRTGNYEQYF. The CDR3 bases are TGTGCCAGCAGTAGGACAGGGAACTACGAGCAGTACTTC.

The chain links TRBV5-1 to TRBJ2-3; D may be TRBD1 (6 bases). Looked up from germline, CDR1 is SGHRS and CDR2 is YFSETQ. The V and J ends lost 2 bases and 6 bases respectively, with 16 bases between them. This CDR3 region has 15 residues. DNA of the CDR3: TGCGCCAGCAGCTTCACAGGGATAGATTCGGATACGCAGTATTTT. This sequence encodes CASSFTGIDSDTQYF.

This rearrangement joins TRBV4-3 to TRBJ1-5; the match to TRBD1 covers 7 bases. The CDR3 contains 15 residues. The germline V gene has CDR1 LGHNA and CDR2 YSLEER. V shed 0 bases, J shed 5 bases, and the junction held 4 bases outside the gene matches. CDR3 in amino acids: CASSQENRGHQPQHF. CDR3 sequence (DNA): TGCGCCAGCAGCCAAGAAAACAGGGGACATCAGCCCCAGCATTTT.

CDR3 bases: TGTGCCAGTAGTAAGGCGCGGGACAACTATGGCTACACCTTC. Its translation is CASSKARDNYGYTF. The V call is TRBV19, the J call TRBJ1-2, with a tentative D call TRBD1 (5 bases). With 4 bases removed from V and 2 bases from J, the gap between germline ends came to 11 bases. Germline V gene lookup returns CDR1 LNHDA and CDR2 SQIVND (reference sequence). The CDR3 is made up of 14 amino acids.

V is TRBV30 and J is TRBJ1-2; 9 nucleotides agree with TRBD1. V trimming: 2 bases; J trimming: 10 bases; junction bases outside the gene matches: 8. Germline CDR1 is GTSNPN and CDR2 is SVGIG (reference sequence). The CDR3 is 13 amino acids. In nucleotides, the CDR3 is TGTGCCTGGAGTCGAAGGACAGGGGACCACTACACCTTC. Translation: CAWSRRTGDHYTF.

Worth noting for this clone: The sample carries other DNA sequences with the same CDR3. The chain uses TRBV30 and TRBJ1-5, with TRBD1 identical over 8 bases. CDR3 length equals 14 residues. Germline CDR1 GTSNPN, CDR2 SVGIG (reference sequence). The trim removed 4 bases at V and 1 base at J, leaving 3 bases unmatched. The CDR3 DNA follows: TGTGCCTGGACAGGGGGCGCGAGCAATCAGCCCCAGCATTTT. Translating it yields CAWTGGASNQPQHF.

V is TRBV7-9 and J is TRBJ1-6; TRBD1 matches 7 bases. The CDR3 sequence is 14 residues long. Unmatched junction bases numbered 6, after V lost 5 bases and J lost 8 bases. Germline CDR1 SEHNR, CDR2 FQNEAQ (reference sequence). The chain's CDR3 is CASSEQGIHSPLHF. CDR3 bases: TGTGCCAGCAGCGAACAGGGGATCCATTCACCCCTCCACTTT.

Concerning this clone: Other DNA sequences in this sample translate to the same CDR3. The V call is TRBV7-2, the J call TRBJ1-5; D gene ambiguous. From germline, CDR1 is SGHTA and CDR2 FQGNSA. The CDR3 has 12 amino acids. Trimming removed 3 bases at V and 6 bases at J, with 6 bases between. The CDR3 is CASSFPGQPQHF. Written as DNA, the CDR3 is TGTGCCAGCAGCTTCCCGGGTCAGCCCCAGCATTTT.

The rearrangement links TRBV19 to TRBJ2-3; the match to TRBD1 covers 9 bases. CDR3 length: 15 amino acids. The V gene end was trimmed by 3 bases and the J gene end by 2 bases; junction bases not matched to a gene: 3. The germline V gene encodes CDR1 LNHDA and CDR2 SQIVND (reference sequence). The CDR3 DNA reads as TGTGCCAGTAGTATGGGGGACAGGGACACAGATACGCAGTATTTT. It encodes CASSMGDRDTDTQYF. Looking up the rest from reference TRBV19 and TRBJ2-3 gives the full variable domain: DGGITQSPKYLFRKEGQNVTLSCEQNLNHDAMYWYRQDPGQGLRLIYYSQIVNDFQKGDIAEGYSVSREKKESFPLTVTSAQKNPTAFYLCASSMGDRDTDTQYFGPGTRLTVL.

The chain is built from TRBV5-1 and TRBJ1-6; D unclear. CDR3 length: 14 residues. Germline V CDR1 and CDR2: SGHRS, YFSETQ. With 0 bases removed from V and 8 bases from J, the gap between germline ends came to 9 bases. In DNA, the CDR3 is TGCGCCAGCAGCTTGGGGAGACGTGATTCACCCCTCCACTTT. Amino acids: CASSLGRRDSPLHF.

The V call is TRBV9, the J call TRBJ1-5; tentatively, D is TRBD1 (5 bases). The CDR3 is 15 amino acids. The V and J ends lost 5 bases and 0 bases respectively, with 12 bases between them. From germline, CDR1 is SGDLS and CDR2 YYNGEE. CDR3 sequence: CASRSDNLSNQPQHF. Written as DNA, the CDR3 is TGTGCCAGCAGATCGGACAACCTTAGCAATCAGCCCCAGCATTTT.

This chain uses TRBV30 with TRBJ2-5; D is ambiguous. CDR1 is GTSNPN and CDR2 is SVGIG in the germline V gene (reference sequence). There are 13 residues in the CDR3. Trimming cost V 0 bases and J 5 bases, with 10 bases left between them. In DNA, the CDR3 is TGTGCCTGGAGTGTTGTCCACACGGAGACCCAGTACTTC. Encoded protein: CAWSVVHTETQYF.

This chain joins TRBV28 and TRBJ1-1; 10 bases map to TRBD1. The CDR3 consists of 15 residues. V lost 2 bases, J lost 7 bases, and 7 bases stayed unmatched. Looked up from germline, CDR1 is MDHEN and CDR2 is SYDVKM. CDR3 sequence reads: CASSLGGTGVNEAFF. CDR3 sequence (DNA): TGTGCCAGCAGTTTAGGAGGGACAGGGGTTAATGAAGCTTTCTTT.

The chain joins TRBV9 to TRBJ2-2; D is undetermined. CDR3 size: 15 residues. V gave up 3 bases and J gave up 0 bases, with 9 bases separating them. CDR1 SGDLS and CDR2 YYNGEE come from the germline V gene. CDR3 region: CASSDDNSNTGELFF. The CDR3 DNA sequence: TGTGCCAGCAGCGATGACAACTCGAACACCGGGGAGCTGTTTTTT.

Comment on this clone: The same CDR3 can be traced to other DNA sequences in this sample. The CDR3 here is CASSPRTSGGANEQFF. The CDR3 coding sequence is TGTGCCAGCAGCCCTCGGACTAGCGGGGGGGCTAATGAGCAGTTCTTC. The chain uses TRBV6-6 and TRBJ2-1; TRBD2 matches at 15 bases. CDR1 and CDR2 from the germline V gene are MNHNY and SVGAGI (reference sequence). V was pared by 6 bases and J by 7 bases, with 7 bases of the junction left unmatched. The length of the CDR3 is 16 residues.

In this sample, this clone turned up a few times. This sequence joins TRBV5-4 and TRBJ2-5, with D possibly being TRBD2 (6 bases). The V gene lost 3 bases and the J gene lost 2 bases, with 17 bases spanning the gap. CDR1 is SGHNT, CDR2 YYREEE, per germline (reference sequence). This CDR3 is built from 16 residues. DNA of the CDR3: TGTGCCAGCAGCTACCCACACCCGGGAGCGCAAGAGACCCAGTACTTC. This sequence encodes CASSYPHPGAQETQYF.

The chain carries TRBV5-1 and TRBJ2-1; 8 bases are a match to TRBD2. CDR3 length equals 14 residues. CDR1 SGHRS and CDR2 YFSETQ come from the germline V gene. V shed 1 base and J 7 bases; nucleotides not matched to a gene: 4. The CDR3 spells CASSLTSGSNEQFF. CDR3 coding DNA: TGCGCCAGCAGCTTGACTAGCGGATCGAATGAGCAGTTCTTC. Complete variable domain (other parts from reference TRBV5-1 and TRBJ2-1): KAGVTQTPRYLIKTRGQQVTLSCSPISGHRSVSWYQQTPGQGLQFLFEYFSETQRNKGNFPGRFSGRQFSNSRSEMNVSTLELGDSALYLCASSLTSGSNEQFFGPGTRLTVL.

This clone came up once. The chain combines TRBV7-9 with TRBJ1-1; no reliable D call. The CDR3 runs to 13 residues. The germline CDR1 and CDR2 sequences are SEHNR and FQNEAQ (reference sequence). V was trimmed by 7 bases and J by 0 bases, leaving 9 bases between them. The CDR3 DNA reads as TGTGCCAGCACTCCGTCTGTGAACACTGAAGCTTTCTTT. Protein: CASTPSVNTEAFF. The full variable domain, in which reference TRBV7-9 and TRBJ1-1 provide the parts outside the CDR3, is DTGVSQNPRHKITKRGQNVTFRCDPISEHNRLYWYRQTLGQGPEFLTYFQNEAQLEKSRLLSDRFSAERPKGSFSTLEIQRTEQGDSAMYLCASTPSVNTEAFFGQGTRLTVV.

The chain employs TRBV2 and TRBJ2-1; TRBD2 might be the D (6 bases). V lost 5 bases, J lost 2 bases, and 10 bases lay in between. The CDR3 length is 14 residues. The germline CDR1 and CDR2 sequences are SNHLY and FYNNEI. The CDR3 DNA reads TGTGCCAGCAGTCCGGGACTGGCCTACAATGAGCAGTTCTTC. This codes for CASSPGLAYNEQFF.

The gene calls are TRBV6-5 and TRBJ1-5; possible D gene TRBD1, 6 bases. The CDR3 covers 14 residues. Trimming removed 6 bases from V and 6 bases from J, with 15 bases in between. Germline V gives CDR1 MNHEY, CDR2 SVGAGI. The CDR3: CASRDRSGGQPQHF. The CDR3 bases are TGTGCCAGCAGGGACAGAAGCGGCGGTCAGCCCCAGCATTTT.

The J gene is TRBJ1-5, the V gene TRBV3-1 (or the pseudogene TRBV3-2); no clear D. The CDR3 extends over 12 amino acids. V lost 5 bases and J lost 5, with 7 bases in between. CDR1 is LGHDT and CDR2 is YNNKEL in the germline V gene (reference sequence). The CDR3 bases are TGTGCCAGCAGCAACGGGGATCAGCCCCAGCATTTT. Its translation: CASSNGDQPQHF.

The rearrangement joins TRBV2 to TRBJ1-5; TRBD1 might be the D (5 bases). Germline CDR1 is SNHLY and CDR2 is FYNNEI. The CDR3 has 16 residues. With 6 bases removed from V and 2 bases from J, the gap between germline ends came to 17 bases. Here the CDR3 reads CASRGDSLAGNQPQHF. DNA for the CDR3: TGTGCCAGCAGGGGGGACTCCCTAGCGGGCAATCAGCCCCAGCATTTT.

This clone was counted between two and nine times. V and J are TRBV19 and TRBJ1-2; weak D call: TRBD1 (6 bases). CDR3 length: 14 amino acids. Trimming stripped 8 bases from V and 2 bases from J, with 15 bases between. In germline, CDR1 is LNHDA, CDR2 SQIVND (reference sequence). The CDR3 region is CASGRDTKNYGYTF. CDR3 DNA: TGTGCCAGTGGTCGGGACACAAAAAACTATGGCTACACCTTC.